This is a list of T cell receptor beta chains from one sample in a study of cytomegalovirus exposure and HLA in healthy donors. Only in-frame clones appear in the TCRdb table, and some are missing; sequencing was by immunoSEQ multiplex PCR. The sample carries over 75,000 clones, 75% to 85% recorded once. The specimen sequenced was PBMCs. Receptors were obtained from a male donor in good health and CMV-seropositive. Each CDR3 is given with its conserved first and last residue. Each record gives: V gene, J gene, CDR3 protein.

TRBV27,TRBJ2-2,CASSPLQGRTGELFF
TRBV11-3,TRBJ1-1,CASSSTGEAFF
TRBV4-1,TRBJ1-1,CASSREPGGGEAFF
TRBV6-5,TRBJ1-1,CASINRQGLAEAFF
TRBV19,TRBJ1-5,CASSPLGQGNQPQHF
TRBV9,TRBJ2-7,CASSVGAGNSYEQYF
TRBV21-1,TRBJ1-1,CASSKSGENTEAFF
TRBV6-5,TRBJ2-2,CASTLGGGNTGELFF
TRBV29-1,TRBJ1-2,CSDLTGGLGYTF
TRBV6-5,TRBJ1-1,CASSPGANLHTEAFF
TRBV27,TRBJ2-2,CASSLYAAGSGDTGELFF
TRBV14,TRBJ1-2,CASSISTGGGYTF
TRBV30,TRBJ1-1,CAWTTGHLNTEAFF
TRBV28,TRBJ1-4,CASSYLDRANEKLFF
TRBV4-1,TRBJ2-1,CASSQGQNSRSYNEQFF
TRBV19,TRBJ1-6,CASSPGQGYNSPLHF
TRBV11-1,TRBJ1-6,CASSLDYRGVSPLHF
TRBV30,TRBJ1-1,CAWSYSGTLNTEAFF
TRBV4-2,TRBJ1-5,CASSQMGQDQPQHF
TRBV11-2,TRBJ1-1,CASSGPTGFMAFF
TRBV7-9,TRBJ1-1,CASSLDWEGWEAFF
TRBV11-3,TRBJ2-4,CASSLVPTRAKNIQYF
TRBV9,TRBJ2-6,CASSVDSSGANVLTF
TRBV7-7,TRBJ2-2,CASSLAGQNTGELFF
TRBV2,TRBJ2-7,CASSGLWQPVPYEQYF
TRBV6-1,TRBJ1-5,CASRDRGWQPQHF
TRBV19,TRBJ1-1,CASSMQGIGAAFF
TRBV29-1,TRBJ1-2,CSGGGPNYGYTF
TRBV7-2,TRBJ1-1,CASSLAQGNTEAFF
TRBV30,TRBJ1-1,CALGALGGNTEAFF
TRBV4-2,TRBJ2-2,CASSQAGTSGRKATGELFF
TRBV19,TRBJ1-5,CASSIRDFDQPQHF
TRBV25-1,TRBJ1-1,CASSDGQGSMAFF
TRBV7-8,TRBJ1-1,CASSFLQGAGTEAFF
TRBV4-1,TRBJ1-5,CASSTRQGNQPQHF
TRBV5-1,TRBJ2-5,CASSSRDSLQETQYF
TRBV5-1,TRBJ1-1,CASNALERGNTEAFF
TRBV5-1,TRBJ2-7,CASSLEQGYEQYF
TRBV27,TRBJ2-7,CASSLTGLTYEQYF
TRBV5-1,TRBJ1-1,CASSLGLVDTEAFF
TRBV6-4,TRBJ1-3,CASSDSPGDSGNTIYF
TRBV7-9,TRBJ1-1,CASSLGLAGDTEAFF
TRBV7-9,TRBJ2-5,CASSLAGGGTQETQYF
TRBV29-1,TRBJ2-5,CSVGTGGAETQYF
TRBV11-2,TRBJ2-7,CASSLAGTASYEQYF
TRBV13,TRBJ2-1,CASSPLGDRVNEQFF
TRBV19,TRBJ1-1,CASRGHRNTEAFF
TRBV6-4,TRBJ1-5,CASSGRTTTPYSNQPQHF
TRBV5-1,TRBJ2-7,CASYRDSYEQYF